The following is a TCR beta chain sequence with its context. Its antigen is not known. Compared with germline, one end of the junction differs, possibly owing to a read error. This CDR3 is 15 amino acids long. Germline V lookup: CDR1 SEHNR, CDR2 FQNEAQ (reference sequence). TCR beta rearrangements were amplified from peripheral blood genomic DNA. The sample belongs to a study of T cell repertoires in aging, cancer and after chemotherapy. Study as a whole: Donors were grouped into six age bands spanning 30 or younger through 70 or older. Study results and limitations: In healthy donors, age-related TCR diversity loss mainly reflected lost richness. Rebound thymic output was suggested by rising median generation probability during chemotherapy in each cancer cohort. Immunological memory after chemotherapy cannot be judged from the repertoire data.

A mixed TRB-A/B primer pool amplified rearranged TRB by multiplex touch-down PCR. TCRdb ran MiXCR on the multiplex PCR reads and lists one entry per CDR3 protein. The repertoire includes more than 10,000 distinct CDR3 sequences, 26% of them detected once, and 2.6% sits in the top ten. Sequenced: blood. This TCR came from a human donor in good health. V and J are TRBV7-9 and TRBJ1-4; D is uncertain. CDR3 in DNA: TGCGCCAGCAGCCAAGAAGCTGGGCGTGGTGAAAAACTGTTTTTT. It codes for CASSQEAGRGEKLFF.